This entry lists 30 T cell receptor beta chains sequenced from one sample in a study of blood T cells in healthy people across ages. A second PCR, run for roughly 6 to 11 cycles, used a sample-barcoded 5' primer plus a J-beta primer mix. One entry per CDR3 protein results from TCRdb running MiXCR on the 5' RACE reads. In the table there are about 1.8 million distinct CDR3 sequences, roughly 49% of which are singletons. Sequencing was carried out using blood. These receptors were taken from a woman in her thirties or forties in good health.

J is TRBJ2-7 and V is TRBV21-1. TRBJ2-5 matches the DNA end more closely, so the J call is doubtful. TRBV21-1 is annotated as a pseudogene. This CDR3 is built from 14 residues. DNA for the CDR3: TGTGCCAGCAGCAAAGACGGCTGCAAAGAGACCCAGTACTTC. It codes for CASSKDGCKETQYF.

This clonotype was observed a few times. The V gene is TRBV5-1, the J gene TRBJ2-3, with D tentatively TRBD1 or TRBD2 (5 bases each). Germline values: CDR1 SGHRS, CDR2 YFSETQ. This CDR3 contains 16 residues. V lost 2 bases and J lost 0, with 13 bases in between. The DNA of the CDR3 is TGCGCCAGCAGCTTTCAGGGTGGGGACAGCACAGATACGCAGTATTTT. Translating it yields CASSFQGGDSTDTQYF.

This clonotype was counted a few times. This rearrangement joins TRBV3-1 to TRBJ2-3; either TRBD1 or TRBD2 may supply D (5 bases each). V was trimmed by 0 bases and J by 5 bases, leaving 18 bases between them. Germline V gene data show CDR1 as LGHDT and CDR2 as YNNKEL (reference sequence). The CDR3 is 17 residues long. In nucleotides, the CDR3 is TGTGCCAGCAGCCAAGATCCGGGGCGGCAACCCCGAGATACGCAGTATTTT. The encoded protein is CASSQDPGRQPRDTQYF.

On this clonotype itself: The junction departs from germline at one end; a sequencing error may be responsible. The V and J genes are TRBV7-9 and TRBJ2-7; TRBD2 is a possible D gene (5 bases). The CDR3 is 15 amino acids. The germline CDR1 and CDR2 sequences are SEHNR and FQNEAQ (reference sequence). The DNA for the CDR3 is TGTGCTAGCAGCTTAGATGTTAGCGCGAATACCGAGCAGTACTTC. Translated, it gives CASSLDVSANTEQYF.

The chain uses TRBV10-3 and TRBJ1-6, with 8 bases aligning to TRBD1. CDR1 ENHRY and CDR2 SYGVKD come from the germline V gene. The CDR3 has 14 amino acids. V trimming: 6 bases; J trimming: 10 bases; junction bases outside the gene matches: 8. CDR3 sequence: CAISPQGVGSPLHF. The CDR3 DNA reads TGTGCCATCAGCCCACAGGGGGTGGGATCACCCCTCCACTTT.

The J gene is TRBJ2-4, the V gene TRBV12-3 or TRBV12-4; D perhaps matches TRBD1 (6 bases). This CDR3 is 15 amino acids long. Trimming pared 6 bases from V and 1 base from J, leaving 13 bases between. The CDR3 protein is CASRVWGPAKNIQYF. The CDR3 DNA follows: TGTGCCAGCAGGGTGTGGGGGCCGGCCAAAAACATTCAGTACTTC.

The chain recombines TRBV18 with TRBJ2-1; no firm D call. CDR3 size: 14 residues. Germline loops: CDR1 KGHSH, CDR2 LQKENI. The V and J ends lost 6 bases and 7 bases respectively, with 16 bases between them. The CDR3 DNA reads TGTGCCAGCTCGGTTTCTAGTAGGTTGAATGAGCAGTTCTTC. This sequence encodes CASSVSSRLNEQFF.

This clonotype was counted only a few times. The chain uses TRBV9 and TRBJ2-3; 8 positions match TRBD2. J lost 3 bases, V lost 0 bases, and 3 bases had no gene match. In germline, CDR1 is SGDLS, CDR2 YYNGEE. The length of the CDR3 is 15 residues. The CDR3 is CASSVDSGETDTQYF. The CDR3, as DNA: TGTGCCAGCAGCGTAGATAGCGGGGAAACAGATACGCAGTATTTT. Combining the CDR3 with reference TRBV9 and TRBJ2-3 gives the whole variable domain DSGVTQTPKHLITATGQRVTLRCSPRSGDLSVYWYQQSLDQGLQFLIQYYNGEERAKGNILERFSAQQFPDLHSELNLSSLELGDSALYFCASSVDSGETDTQYFGPGTRLTVL.

The chain links TRBV28 to TRBJ1-6; maybe TRBD1 (6 bases). Trimming removed 2 bases at V and 3 bases at J, with 11 bases between. The CDR3 has 16 amino acids. Per the germline V gene, CDR1 is MDHEN and CDR2 is SYDVKM. CDR3 loop: CASSLAQGSYNSPLHF. The CDR3 coding sequence is TGTGCCAGCAGTTTAGCCCAGGGGAGCTATAATTCACCCCTCCACTTT.

In DNA, the CDR3 is TGTGCCAGCAGTTACTCGGAGGGCGATGAGCAGTTCTTC. This sequence encodes CASSYSEGDEQFF. The V call is TRBV6-5, the J call TRBJ2-1; D possibly corresponds to TRBD2 (6 bases). The V end lost 0 bases, the J end lost 8 bases, and 8 bases lay between the germline ends. The CDR3 contains 13 residues. Germline V lookup: CDR1 MNHEY, CDR2 SVGAGI.

The rearrangement joins TRBV7-6 to TRBJ2-2, with D hard to call. This CDR3 has 14 amino acids. Germline V gene data show CDR1 as SGHVS and CDR2 as FNYEAQ. V was cut by 5 bases and J by 4 bases, with 11 bases left in between. The CDR3 coding sequence is TGTGCCAGCAGCCCGGGTTCTCCCACCGGGGAGCTGTTTTTT. Amino acid sequence: CASSPGSPTGELFF. Complete variable domain (other parts from reference TRBV7-6 and TRBJ2-2): GAGVSQSPRYKVTKRGQDVALRCDPISGHVSLYWYRQALGQGPEFLTYFNYEAQQDKSGLPNDRFSAERPEGSISTLTIQRTEQRDSAMYRCASSPGSPTGELFFGEGSRLTVL.

The V call is TRBV10-3, the J call TRBJ2-1, with 7 bases identical to TRBD2. Germline-derived CDR1 and CDR2 are ENHRY and SYGVKD. The V gene end was trimmed by 3 bases and the J gene end by 5 bases; junction bases not matched to a gene: 4. This CDR3 region has 14 residues. CDR3 amino acids: CAISDTGGHNEQFF. As DNA, the CDR3 is TGTGCCATCAGTGATACGGGGGGTCACAATGAGCAGTTCTTC.

This clonotype occurred a few times. The chain joins TRBV3-1 to TRBJ2-5, with unresolved D. Trimming pared 0 bases from V and 1 base from J, leaving 9 bases between. The CDR3 is 15 residues long. The germline CDR1 and CDR2 sequences are LGHDT and YNNKEL (reference sequence). CDR3 sequence (DNA): TGTGCCAGCAGCCAAGATGCCACCACCCAAGAGACCCAGTACTTC. Translating gives CASSQDATTQETQYF.

The chain recombines TRBV5-1 with TRBJ2-5; 11 nucleotides agree with TRBD2. This CDR3 spans 19 amino acids. CDR1 is SGHRS, CDR2 YFSETQ, per germline. Trimming removed 1 base from V and 4 bases from J; junction bases left unmatched: 15. CDR3 residues: CASSLLLTSGALIGETQYF. For the CDR3, the DNA is TGCGCCAGCAGCTTGTTGTTGACTAGCGGGGCGCTTATTGGAGAGACCCAGTACTTC. Variable domain in full (rest from reference TRBV5-1 and TRBJ2-5): KAGVTQTPRYLIKTRGQQVTLSCSPISGHRSVSWYQQTPGQGLQFLFEYFSETQRNKGNFPGRFSGRQFSNSRSEMNVSTLELGDSALYLCASSLLLTSGALIGETQYFGPGTRLLVL.

In the case of this clonotype: The junction does not match germline at one end; this may be a read error. The V gene is TRBV7-2, the J gene TRBJ2-4; a possible D gene is TRBD1 (5 bases). CDR1 and CDR2 (germline): SGHTA, FQGNSA. The CDR3 is 17 amino acids. The chain's CDR3 is CASSLRGRDISQNFQYF. The CDR3 DNA follows: TGTGCCAGCAGCTTAAGAGGCAGGGATATTAGCCAAAACTTTCAGTACTTC. The entire variable domain, with the rest obtained from reference TRBV7-2 and TRBJ2-4, is as follows: GAGVSQSPSNKVTEKGKDVELRCDPISGHTALYWYRQSLGQGLEFLIYFQGNSAPDKSGLPSDRFSAERTGGSVSTLTIQRTQQEDSAVYLCASSLRGRDISQNFQYFGAGTRLSVL.

The chain couples TRBV2 to TRBJ1-4, with a possible D match to TRBD1 (6 bases). Germline CDR1 SNHLY, CDR2 FYNNEI. This CDR3 has 15 amino acids. Trimming pared 5 bases from V and 7 bases from J, leaving 17 bases between. The DNA of the CDR3 is TGTGCCAGCAGTCCTTTGGGGGGCTTTGGTGAAAAACTGTTTTTT. It encodes CASSPLGGFGEKLFF.

This clonotype has only a few counts. The chain is built from TRBV5-1 and TRBJ2-3; D is uncertain. This CDR3 has 15 amino acids. V was trimmed by 2 bases and J by 0 bases, leaving 10 bases between them. Per germline, CDR1 SGHRS and CDR2 YFSETQ. The CDR3 here is CASSFPEQSTDTQYF. For the CDR3, the DNA is TGCGCCAGCAGCTTCCCTGAGCAAAGCACAGATACGCAGTATTTT.

This clonotype was counted a few times. The chain uses TRBV4-2 and TRBJ2-1; D perhaps matches TRBD2 (6 bases). The V and J ends lost 3 bases and 5 bases respectively, with 8 bases between them. This CDR3 is built from 13 residues. Germline V gene lookup returns CDR1 LGHNA and CDR2 YNFKEQ. CDR3 DNA: TGTGCCAGCAGCCAGGCGGGACACAATGAGCAGTTCTTC. It yields the protein CASSQAGHNEQFF.

V usage is TRBV29-1 and J usage is TRBJ1-2; D remains unclear. The V gene's germline CDR1 is SQVTM and CDR2 ANQGSEA. The CDR3 is 12 residues long. Trimming took 3 bases from V and 8 from J, leaving 13 bases between them. CDR3 sequence reads: CSVDRGMRGYTF. CDR3 nucleotide sequence: TGCAGCGTTGATCGCGGGATGCGGGGCTACACCTTC.

This clonotype appeared a few times. The rearrangement links TRBV7-3 to TRBJ2-7; D is perhaps TRBD1 (6 bases). Germline loops: CDR1 SGHTA, CDR2 FQGTGA. Trimming removed 4 bases at V and 1 base at J, with 11 bases between. The CDR3 contains 14 residues. As DNA, the CDR3 is TGTGCCAGCAGCTGGACAGCCATGTCCTACGAGCAGTACTTC. Its translation is CASSWTAMSYEQYF.

V gene TRBV13 combines with J gene TRBJ2-4; TRBD2 matches at 8 bases. In germline, CDR1 is PRHDT, CDR2 FYEKMQ (reference sequence). CDR3 length: 14 amino acids. V lost 4 bases to trimming and J lost 13 bases; unmatched junction nucleotides: 12. CDR3 region: CASSSLAGRGEQYF. The CDR3 DNA reads as TGTGCCAGCAGCTCATTAGCGGGGCGCGGGGAGCAGTACTTC.

This chain links TRBV24-1 with TRBJ2-1; 9 bases map to TRBD2. Trimming at V came to 4 bases and at J to 0 bases, leaving 12 bases not matched to a gene. Germline assignment: CDR1 KGHDR and CDR2 SFDVKD. This CDR3 comprises 19 residues. The CDR3, as DNA: TGTGCCACCAGTGACATTAGCGGGGGTCCCCAAAGCTCCTACAATGAGCAGTTCTTC. Amino acid sequence: CATSDISGGPQSSYNEQFF.

The chain joins TRBV24-1 to TRBJ2-1; 8 nucleotides align to TRBD2. J was trimmed by 7 bases and V by 7 bases; bases with no gene match: 5. Germline V gene sequence: CDR1 KGHDR, CDR2 SFDVKD. The CDR3 runs to 13 residues. CDR3: CATSDERGNEQFF. The DNA of the CDR3 is TGTGCCACCAGCGATGAGCGGGGGAATGAGCAGTTCTTC.

This sequence joins TRBV6-5 and TRBJ1-2; a weak D match, TRBD1 (6 bases). The CDR3 totals 16 residues. Looked up from germline, CDR1 is MNHEY and CDR2 is SVGAGI. Trimming removed 2 bases at V and 0 bases at J, with 13 bases between. The CDR3 DNA reads as TGTGCCAGCAGTTACGGTTCGAGGGGGGCTAACTATGGCTACACCTTC. Translating gives CASSYGSRGANYGYTF.

This clonotype was found a few times. The chain carries TRBV6-1 and TRBJ2-3, with D unclear. In germline, CDR1 is MNHNS, CDR2 SASEGT. V was trimmed by 6 bases and J by 7 bases, leaving 14 bases between them. The CDR3 loop spans 13 amino acids. CDR3 sequence (DNA): TGTGCCAGCAGGTTGAACAGTGAATATACGCAGTATTTT. This sequence encodes CASRLNSEYTQYF.

This clonotype was seen a few times. The chain combines TRBV29-1 with TRBJ1-2, with D maybe TRBD1 (5 bases). Germline-derived CDR1 and CDR2 are SQVTM and ANQGSEA. Trimming took off 5 bases at V and 2 bases at J, with 24 bases between the two ends. The length of the CDR3 is 17 residues. CDR3 in amino acids: CSVQIGQGKPINYGYTF. CDR3 nucleotide sequence: TGCAGCGTTCAAATAGGGCAGGGCAAACCGATCAACTATGGCTACACCTTC.

The chain employs TRBV6-2 or TRBV6-3 and TRBJ2-1; 7 bases align to TRBD2. V gave up 5 bases and J gave up 6 bases; unmatched junction bases: 7. The CDR3 runs 14 residues. The germline CDR1 and CDR2 sequences are MNHEY and SVGEGT. The CDR3 sequence is CASSTGGVGNEQFF. Here the CDR3 DNA reads TGTGCCAGCAGTACTGGGGGGGTAGGCAATGAGCAGTTCTTC.

This clonotype was detected ten times or more. V is TRBV6-2 or TRBV6-3 and J is TRBJ2-1; 10 positions agree with TRBD1. CDR3 length: 14 amino acids. Germline lookup yields CDR1 MNHEY and CDR2 SVGEGT. V dropped 2 bases and J dropped 6; count of bases not matched to a gene: 1. The CDR3 region is CASSYGQGGNEQFF. The CDR3, as DNA: TGTGCCAGCAGTTACGGACAGGGGGGCAATGAGCAGTTCTTC.

The chain is built from TRBV5-6 and TRBJ2-4; TRBD1 matches at 7 bases. V was pared by 4 bases and J by 6 bases, with 7 bases of the junction left unmatched. The CDR3 is 14 residues long. Germline V gene lookup returns CDR1 SGHDT and CDR2 YYEEEE. The CDR3 region is CASSHWTGVNIQYF. DNA of the CDR3: TGTGCCAGCAGCCACTGGACAGGAGTAAACATTCAGTACTTC.

Regarding this clonotype: One junction end does not reproduce the germline sequence, and a read error may be involved. The genes are TRBV7-7 and TRBJ2-3; D is undetermined. This CDR3 has 15 residues. Germline assignment: CDR1 SSHAT and CDR2 FNYEAQ (reference sequence). CDR3 sequence reads: CASSLTISATDTQYF. CDR3 DNA: TGTGCTAGCAGCCTTACTATCTCGGCCACAGATACGCAGTATTTT.